Following are 24 T cell receptor beta chains from one sample sequenced in a study of CD8 T cells in ankylosing spondylitis. Via MiXCR, TCRdb re-called the 5' RACE reads, giving one row per CDR3 protein. This sample has 200,000 to 250,000 distinct CDR3 sequences, with about 10% found just once. Sequences were obtained from blood, either unsorted or a sorted T cell fraction (not recorded which). These receptors all stem from a male donor with ankylosing spondylitis or in good health (not recorded which).

This clonotype was observed a handful of times. The J gene is TRBJ1-4, the V gene TRBV7-9; a weak D match, TRBD1 (6 bases). The CDR3 sequence is 14 residues long. V shed 5 bases and J shed 7 bases, with 14 bases lying between them. Germline CDR1 is SEHNR and CDR2 is FQNEAQ (reference sequence). CDR3: CASSQGQWGEKLFF. The CDR3 region has the DNA TGTGCCAGCAGCCAAGGACAGTGGGGTGAAAAACTGTTTTTT. Complete variable domain (other parts from reference TRBV7-9 and TRBJ1-4): DTGVSQNPRHKITKRGQNVTFRCDPISEHNRLYWYRQTLGQGPEFLTYFQNEAQLEKSRLLSDRFSAERPKGSFSTLEIQRTEQGDSAMYLCASSQGQWGEKLFFGSGTQLSVL.

This clonotype was seen at least ten times. V usage is TRBV20-1 and J usage is TRBJ1-5; 7 bases agree with TRBD1. J lost 3 bases, V lost 6 bases, and 8 bases had no gene match. Germline V gene sequence: CDR1 DFQATT, CDR2 SNEGSKA (reference sequence). CDR3 length: 14 amino acids. CDR3 sequence reads: CSARGAGTNQPQHF. DNA for the CDR3: TGCAGTGCCAGGGGGGCAGGGACCAATCAGCCCCAGCATTTT.

This clonotype was seen repeatedly, ten times or more. The chain has TRBV20-1 and TRBJ2-1, with 9 bases lining up with TRBD2. CDR3 length: 16 amino acids. CDR1 DFQATT and CDR2 SNEGSKA come from the germline V gene (reference sequence). Trimming cost V 0 bases and J 5 bases; bases outside gene matches: 8. Here the CDR3 DNA reads TGCAGTGCTAGAGATTCCGAGCGGGGGGACCACAATGAGCAGTTCTTC. It yields the protein CSARDSERGDHNEQFF.

This clonotype was observed a handful of times. This chain connects TRBV5-1 to TRBJ2-6, with D perhaps matching TRBD1 or TRBD2 (6 bases each). The CDR3 loop spans 20 amino acids. V was pared by 1 base and J by 1 base, with 21 bases between. Germline V gene sequence: CDR1 SGHRS, CDR2 YFSETQ. CDR3 in amino acids: CASSLWDTGARGSGANVLTF. CDR3 sequence (DNA): TGCGCCAGCAGCTTGTGGGATACGGGGGCTCGCGGGTCTGGGGCCAACGTCCTGACTTTC.

In its sample, this clonotype was seen many times. The genes are TRBV20-1 and TRBJ1-2, with 7 bases matching TRBD1. Trimming at V came to 2 bases and at J to 3 bases, leaving 6 bases not matched to a gene. Germline values: CDR1 DFQATT, CDR2 SNEGSKA (reference sequence). The CDR3 is 14 amino acids. The CDR3 DNA is TGCAGTGCTAGATTGCCAACAGGGGACTATGGCTACACCTTC. Translating it yields CSARLPTGDYGYTF.

Concerning this clonotype itself: Since a much larger clone is just one base distant, this may be a read error. The rearrangement joins TRBV3-1 to TRBJ2-2; D perhaps matches TRBD2 (5 bases). Germline loops: CDR1 LGHDT, CDR2 YNNKEL (reference sequence). The CDR3 consists of 13 residues. This CDR3 is CAGSLVGGGELFF. The CDR3 nucleotides are TGTGCCGGCAGCCTCGTAGGAGGCGGGGAGCTGTTTTTT.

This clonotype was found many times. The chain links TRBV10-3 to TRBJ2-7; TRBD1 aligns across 8 bases. This CDR3 has 14 residues. With V trimmed by 5 bases and J by 2 bases, 5 bases remained unmatched. Germline assignment: CDR1 ENHRY and CDR2 SYGVKD. The CDR3 loop reads CAISKGTGAYEQYF. CDR3 DNA: TGTGCCATCAGTAAAGGGACAGGAGCCTACGAGCAGTACTTC.

This clonotype was counted ten times or more. The V call is TRBV25-1, the J call TRBJ2-7; 10 bases agree with TRBD1. Trimming removed 3 bases from V and 4 bases from J; junction bases left unmatched: 3. This CDR3 is built from 14 residues. Looked up from germline, CDR1 is MGHDK and CDR2 is SYGVNS. CDR3 DNA: TGTGCCAGCAGTGACGGGGACAGGGGTTACGAGCAGTACTTC. Amino acids: CASSDGDRGYEQYF.

This clonotype was seen just once. The rearrangement links TRBV7-2 to TRBJ2-7, with 14 bases aligning to TRBD2. The CDR3 length is 16 residues. The junction had 7 bases not matched to a gene; V was cut back by 5 bases and J by 4 bases. Germline loops: CDR1 SGHTA, CDR2 FQGNSA. The DNA of the CDR3 is TGTGCCAGCAGCACGCGGACTAGCGGGGGGAGGTACGAGCAGTACTTC. Amino acid sequence: CASSTRTSGGRYEQYF.

This clonotype came up a few times. This sequence joins TRBV4-1 and TRBJ1-1; D gene unclear. The CDR3 runs 15 residues. Germline V gives CDR1 MGHRA, CDR2 YSYEKL. V lost 2 bases, J lost 1 base, and 11 bases lay in between. CDR3 in DNA: TGCGCCAGCAGCCAATACGCATCACCGAACACTGAAGCTTTCTTT. Translation gives CASSQYASPNTEAFF.

The chain uses TRBV3-1 and TRBJ2-2; D remains unclear. Germline loops: CDR1 LGHDT, CDR2 YNNKEL (reference sequence). V was trimmed by 4 bases and J by 0 bases, leaving 6 bases between them. This CDR3 contains 14 residues. CDR3 amino acids: CASSPSANTGELFF. CDR3 nucleotides: TGTGCCAGCAGCCCCTCTGCGAACACCGGGGAGCTGTTTTTT.

Remarks on this clonotype: This could be a read error, since a much larger clone is one nucleotide away. The chain couples TRBV3-1 to TRBJ2-5; D is ambiguous. The CDR3 extends over 15 amino acids. The germline V gene encodes CDR1 LGHDT and CDR2 YNNKEL (reference sequence). The CDR3 protein is CASSQDWASQEAQYF. In DNA, the CDR3 is TGTGCCAGCAGCCAAGATTGGGCTTCTCAAGAGGCCCAGTACTTC.

This chain connects TRBV10-3 to TRBJ1-5; D not certain. Trimming took off 0 bases at V and 7 bases at J, with 13 bases between the two ends. The V gene's germline CDR1 is ENHRY and CDR2 SYGVKD. The CDR3 contains 15 residues. The DNA of the CDR3 is TGTGCCATCAGTGAGTCGGCGGGGAGAGGCCAGCCCCAGCATTTT. The encoded protein is CAISESAGRGQPQHF.

This clonotype was observed at least ten times. The chain carries TRBV18 and TRBJ2-3, with no clear D. The CDR3 has 14 amino acids. V was shortened by 3 bases and J by 1 base, with 8 bases between the two germline ends. The germline V gene has CDR1 KGHSH and CDR2 LQKENI. The CDR3 loop reads CASSPGPGTDTQYF. The CDR3 nucleotides are TGTGCCAGCTCACCCGGACCTGGCACAGATACGCAGTATTTT.

The gene calls are TRBV24-1 and TRBJ1-5; D is ambiguous. This CDR3 spans 17 amino acids. V lost 0 bases to trimming and J lost 0 bases, with 11 bases between them. CDR1 and CDR2 from the germline V gene are KGHDR and SFDVKD. This chain's CDR3 is CATSDLVSGGSNQPQHF. CDR3 bases: TGTGCCACCAGTGATTTGGTATCGGGAGGTAGCAATCAGCCCCAGCATTTT.

In regard to this clonotype: A much larger clone differs from this one at a single base, so this may be a read error. The V call is TRBV3-1, the J call TRBJ2-5; weak D call: TRBD2 (6 bases). Germline CDR1 and CDR2: LGHDT and YNNKEL (reference sequence). The V end was cut by 5 bases, the J end by 2 bases, with 18 bases between. This CDR3 has 16 residues. In DNA form, the CDR3 reads TGTGCCAGCAGCTGTGGCCGGGACTTCGCTCAAGAGACCCAGTACTTC. Residues: CASSCGRDFAQETQYF.

This clonotype came up many times. This sequence joins TRBV18 and TRBJ2-7; D is uncertain. CDR3 size: 13 residues. The V gene lost 4 bases and the J gene lost 4 bases, with 11 bases spanning the gap. Germline-derived CDR1 and CDR2 are KGHSH and LQKENI. CDR3 nucleotides: TGTGCCAGCTCACTTAAACCCAATTACGAGCAGTACTTC. Translation: CASSLKPNYEQYF. The full variable domain, completed using reference TRBV18 and TRBJ2-7, is NAGVMQNPRHLVRRRGQEARLRCSPMKGHSHVYWYRQLPEEGLKFMVYLQKENIIDESGMPKERFSAEFPKEGPSILRIQQVVRGDSAAYFCASSLKPNYEQYFGPGTRLTVT.

This clonotype has ten or more counts. The rearrangement uses TRBV20-1 and TRBJ2-1; 9 bases agree with TRBD2. The germline V gene has CDR1 DFQATT and CDR2 SNEGSKA (reference sequence). The ends lost 2 bases at V and 3 bases at J; junction bases unmatched: 8. The CDR3 runs to 16 residues. CDR3: CSARSVTSGDYNEQFF. As DNA, the CDR3 is TGCAGTGCTAGATCAGTGACTAGCGGAGACTACAATGAGCAGTTCTTC.

This clonotype was detected many times. This sequence joins TRBV5-1 and TRBJ2-2; perhaps TRBD2 as D (6 bases). The CDR3 runs to 13 residues. Germline V gives CDR1 SGHRS, CDR2 YFSETQ. The V and J ends lost 2 bases and 6 bases respectively, with 8 bases between them. The CDR3 protein is CASSFRGAGELFF. Written as DNA, the CDR3 is TGCGCCAGCAGCTTCCGCGGGGCCGGGGAGCTGTTTTTT.

This clonotype has more than one count but fewer than ten. In DNA form, the CDR3 reads TGCGCCAGCAGCACCGGGGGCCTAGCATCTTACAATGAGCAGTTCTTC. It translates to CASSTGGLASYNEQFF. The V and J genes are TRBV5-1 and TRBJ2-1; possibly TRBD1 or TRBD2 for D (6 bases each). CDR1 and CDR2 from the germline V gene are SGHRS and YFSETQ. V lost 4 bases and J 4 bases, leaving 18 bases between the germline ends. This CDR3 is built from 16 residues.

Ten or more counts support this clonotype. The chain has TRBV7-2 and TRBJ1-6; unclear D gene. The CDR3 contains 15 residues. Germline assignment: CDR1 SGHTA and CDR2 FQGNSA. Trimming left V 5 bases short and J 7 bases short, with 15 bases between. CDR3 coding DNA: TGTGCCAGCAGCCCTTGGGGAGTGGGGAATTCACCCCTCCACTTT. Translation: CASSPWGVGNSPLHF. Combining the CDR3 with reference TRBV7-2 and TRBJ1-6 gives the whole variable domain GAGVSQSPSNKVTEKGKDVELRCDPISGHTALYWYRQSLGQGLEFLIYFQGNSAPDKSGLPSDRFSAERTGGSVSTLTIQRTQQEDSAVYLCASSPWGVGNSPLHFGNGTRLTVT.

This clonotype showed up many times. V usage is TRBV6-1 and J usage is TRBJ2-7; 8 nucleotides match TRBD1. This CDR3 has 18 amino acids. From germline, CDR1 is MNHNS and CDR2 SASEGT. Losses at the gene ends were 5 bases for V and 5 bases for J; bases not matched to a gene: 20. The CDR3 DNA follows: TGTGCCAGCAGTCCCGATACCGGACAGGGCAGGAGTATCCACGAGCAGTACTTC. Translated: CASSPDTGQGRSIHEQYF.

This clonotype has at least ten counts. The chain combines TRBV30 with TRBJ1-2, with TRBD1 as a possible D gene (6 bases). The germline V gene has CDR1 GTSNPN and CDR2 SVGIG (reference sequence). V was clipped by 3 bases and J by 8 bases, with 13 bases between them. This CDR3 has 12 residues. CDR3 coding DNA: TGTGCCTGGAGAATAGGGGGATTCGGCTACACCTTC. Its protein is CAWRIGGFGYTF. The full variable domain, its missing parts supplied by reference TRBV30 and TRBJ1-2, is SQTIHQWPATLVQPVGSPLSLECTVEGTSNPNLYWYRQAAGRGLQLLFYSVGIGQISSEVPQNLSASRPQDRQFILSSKKLLLSDSGFYLCAWRIGGFGYTFGSGTRLTVV.

This clonotype was seen more than once but under ten times. The gene calls are TRBV6-5 and TRBJ1-2; no clear D. Per germline, CDR1 MNHEY and CDR2 SVGAGI. CDR3 length equals 17 residues. V was pared by 0 bases and J by 1 base, with 15 bases between. This CDR3 is CASSYSREGRVNYGYTF. In DNA form, the CDR3 reads TGTGCCAGCAGTTACTCGAGGGAGGGTAGAGTTAACTATGGCTACACCTTC.